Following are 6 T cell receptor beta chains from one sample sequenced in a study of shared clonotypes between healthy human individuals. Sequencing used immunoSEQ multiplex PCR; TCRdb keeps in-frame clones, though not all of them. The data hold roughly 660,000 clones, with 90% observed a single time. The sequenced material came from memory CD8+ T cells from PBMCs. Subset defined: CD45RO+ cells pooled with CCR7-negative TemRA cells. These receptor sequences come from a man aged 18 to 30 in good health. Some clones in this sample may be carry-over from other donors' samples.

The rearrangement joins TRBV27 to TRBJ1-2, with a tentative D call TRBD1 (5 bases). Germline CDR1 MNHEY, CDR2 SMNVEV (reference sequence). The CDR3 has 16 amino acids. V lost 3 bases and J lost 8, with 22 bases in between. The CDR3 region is CASSFLGDGMDRGYTF. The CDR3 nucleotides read TGTGCCAGCAGTTTTTTGGGGGATGGGATGGATCGGGGCTACACCTTC.

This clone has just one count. The CDR3 sequence is CASSVGGKQVFEQFF. Written as DNA, the CDR3 is TGTGCCAGCAGCGTAGGGGGAAAACAGGTATTCGAGCAGTTCTTC. The rearrangement uses TRBV9 and TRBJ2-1, with D perhaps TRBD1 (5 bases). CDR1 SGDLS and CDR2 YYNGEE come from the germline V gene. There are 15 residues in the CDR3. V gave up 0 bases and J gave up 10 bases, with 17 bases separating them. The entire variable domain, with the rest obtained from reference TRBV9 and TRBJ2-1, is as follows: DSGVTQTPKHLITATGQRVTLRCSPRSGDLSVYWYQQSLDQGLQFLIQYYNGEERAKGNILERFSAQQFPDLHSELNLSSLELGDSALYFCASSVGGKQVFEQFFGPGTRLTVL.

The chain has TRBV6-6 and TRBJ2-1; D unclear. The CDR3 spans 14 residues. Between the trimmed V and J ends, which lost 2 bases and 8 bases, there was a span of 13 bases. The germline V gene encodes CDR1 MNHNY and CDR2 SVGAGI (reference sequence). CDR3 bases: TGTGCCAGCAGTTACGATCTAGTTTTATATGAGCAGTTCTTC. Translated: CASSYDLVLYEQFF.

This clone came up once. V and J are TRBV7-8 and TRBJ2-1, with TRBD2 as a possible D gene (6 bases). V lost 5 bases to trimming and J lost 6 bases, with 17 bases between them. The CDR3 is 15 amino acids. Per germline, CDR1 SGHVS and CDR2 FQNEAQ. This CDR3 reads CASSPRRGSFNEQFF. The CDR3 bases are TGTGCCAGCAGCCCAAGGCGGGGAAGCTTCAATGAGCAGTTCTTC.

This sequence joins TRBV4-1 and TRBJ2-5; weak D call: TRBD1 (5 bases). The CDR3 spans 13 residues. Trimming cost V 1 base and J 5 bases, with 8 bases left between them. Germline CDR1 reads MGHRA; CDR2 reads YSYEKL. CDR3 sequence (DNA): TGCGCCAGCAGCCAAGGGGGCCGTGAGACCCAGTACTTC. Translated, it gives CASSQGGRETQYF.

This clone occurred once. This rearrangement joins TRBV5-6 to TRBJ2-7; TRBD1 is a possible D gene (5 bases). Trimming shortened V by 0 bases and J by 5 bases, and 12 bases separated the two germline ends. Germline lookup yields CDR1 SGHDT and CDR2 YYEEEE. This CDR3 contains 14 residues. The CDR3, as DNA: TGTGCCAGCAGCTTGGACGAACAGGCCCACGAGCAGTACTTC. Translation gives CASSLDEQAHEQYF.